Described below is a single T cell receptor beta chain sequence and its context. Between the trimmed V and J ends, which lost 2 bases and 1 base, there was a span of 6 bases. Germline assignment: CDR1 GTSNPN and CDR2 SVGIG (reference sequence). The CDR3 contains 13 residues. The source of the sample is a study of OX40 agonist ivuxolimab in advanced cancers. Libraries were prepared by immunoSEQ multiplex PCR; TCRdb keeps only in-frame clonotypes and omits some of them. Of around 110,000 clones listed, 90% were seen once; the top ten hold about 0.48%. J is TRBJ1-5 and V is TRBV30; no reliable D call. The sequenced sample was CD4+ or CD8+ T cells sorted from blood, obtained in a trial of the OX40 agonist ivuxolimab. The sequence came from an adult with an advanced solid tumor such as melanoma, head and neck, liver or kidney cancer. The CDR3 loop reads CAWSMGSNQPQHF. CDR3 DNA: TGTGCCTGGAGTATGGGGAGCAATCAGCCCCAGCATTTT.